This T cell receptor beta chain derives from a study of monozygotic twins with inflammatory bowel disease (dated by TCRdb to about 2019). In terms of the full investigation: The full study comprised around 28 monozygotic twin pairs: nine German pairs (four IBD-concordant, five IBD-discordant) and 19 IBD-discordant Danish pairs. Within discordant pairs, disease-associated traits were sought mainly by comparing IBD patients with their genetically identical healthy co-twins. Each individual had, on average, about 151 000 unique TCRalpha sequences and 181 000 unique TCRbeta sequences available for analysis.

On the study overall, not on this receptor specifically: Repertoire similarity did not differ between concordant and discordant twins, possibly due to limited statistical power. Compared with healthy twins, IBD patients shared fewer clonotypes with other individuals, and the difference was most pronounced in patients with signs of disease activity. The analysis was unable to tell apart different T cell subtypes. The results gave no support for a single strong signal or clonotype linked to IBD. Because patients were on differing immunosuppressive treatments, the repertoires may have picked up extra background noise and inter-individual variability. TCRbeta repertoire diversity, by inverse Simpson index, was decreased in IBD patients compared with their healthy co-twins.

From each donor, a roughly 2.5 ml peripheral blood sample was collected into PAXgene tubes and stored at -80 degrees C. Without T cell sorting, total RNA was isolated from whole blood using the PAXgene blood miRNA kit on an automated QIAcube. Peripheral blood from monozygotic twin pairs, either concordant or discordant for inflammatory bowel disease, underwent deep TCRalpha and TCRbeta repertoire profiling that used unique molecular barcoding. Smoking habits were recorded for all twin pairs, and each individual was classified as a current, former or never smoker. Remarks on this clonotype: What this receptor recognizes is not known.

Libraries were built with 5' RACE. Each TCR library was prepared from about 4,000 ng of total RNA. For each sample, cDNA was synthesized in eight separate reactions using SMARTScribe reverse transcriptase. Unique molecular identifiers containing a 6-nucleotide sample barcode were introduced through template switching during cDNA synthesis. TCRalpha and TCRbeta cDNA was amplified by two nested PCRs of around 16 and 10 cycles, with bead purification after each PCR. Before amplification, cDNA was treated with uracil DNA-glycosylase and purified using the QIAquick PCR purification kit. In the second PCR, Illumina TruSeq-compatible adapters and sample-specific barcodes were added. TapeStation and Qubit were used to check library quality and concentration, and 4 to 6 ng of each library went into the pool. Pooled libraries were sequenced on an Illumina HiSeq2500 single-index Rapid Run with 2 x 100 bp reads and custom sequencing primers. Per the original workflow: MiGEC version 1.2.6 was used for UMI-based consensus assembly to correct PCR and sequencing errors. MiXCR version 2.1.1 was used to carry out V(D)J alignment, clonotype assembly and CDR3 extraction. To normalise gene usage, clonotype sharing and MAIT/NKT TCR abundance, the top 1000, 10 000 and 20 000 clonotypes in each sample were analysed. After downsampling to 27 000 UMIs, diversity was calculated as the inverse Simpson index using the vegan R package. Paired Mann-Whitney U tests were applied to discordant twin pairs, with Benjamini-Hochberg correction for multiple testing. TCRdb reprocessed the reads and lists each CDR3 protein sequence as a single entry, with no DNA. None of the V and J calls come from the authors' own analysis; TCRdb made them. This sample's table lists 110,000 to 150,000 distinct CDR3 sequences. Over 1% of the sample goes to the ten largest clones.

The germline V gene provides CDR1 KGHDR and CDR2 SFDVKD. There are 19 amino acids in the CDR3, from cysteine to phenylalanine inclusive. The DNA is not on file. The sequenced sample consisted of blood. The rearrangement combines TRBV24-1 with TRBJ2-6; the D call from TCRdb, TRBD2, cannot be confirmed without DNA. The sequence derives from a human donor with ulcerative colitis or Crohn's disease, or a healthy co-twin of an affected twin (not recorded which). The CDR3 here reads CATSARGLLPSSGANVLTF.